The next 9 T cell receptor beta chains were all read from a single sample in a study of cytomegalovirus exposure and HLA in healthy donors. Primers included in the PCR were 60 Vbeta and 13 Jbeta primers. Only in-frame clones appear in the TCRdb table, and some are missing; sequencing was by immunoSEQ multiplex PCR. The repertoire table contains about 130,000 clones. The sequenced sample was PBMCs. The receptors derive from a woman in her sixties or seventies in good health and CMV-seronegative.

The J gene is TRBJ1-2, the V gene TRBV27; the D is unclear. V lost 6 bases, J lost 3 bases, and 11 bases lay in between. The CDR3 length is 13 residues. Germline V gene lookup returns CDR1 MNHEY and CDR2 SMNVEV (reference sequence). The CDR3 DNA is TGTGCCAGCAGCCCCGGGTCTTACTATGGCTACACCTTC. This gives the protein CASSPGSYYGYTF.

This chain joins TRBV6-1 and TRBJ2-7, with D possibly matching TRBD2 (6 bases). The CDR3 has 15 amino acids. V lost 8 bases and J lost 6, with 23 bases in between. Germline CDR1 is MNHNS and CDR2 is SASEGT. Here the CDR3 reads CASVGLLRGSAEQYF. CDR3 DNA sequence: TGTGCCAGCGTCGGTTTGTTGCGGGGCTCGGCCGAGCAGTACTTC.

The rearrangement links TRBV27 to TRBJ1-4; D is unclear. The CDR3 runs 13 residues. Trimming took 10 bases from V and 5 from J, leaving 14 bases between them. Germline V lookup: CDR1 MNHEY, CDR2 SMNVEV (reference sequence). The DNA of the CDR3 is TGTGCCACCCCCGGAGCGGTCAATGAAAAACTGTTTTTT. Translation gives CATPGAVNEKLFF.

The V call is TRBV6-5, the J call TRBJ2-2; D is uncertain. Trimming shortened V by 4 bases and J by 4 bases, and 10 bases separated the two germline ends. CDR3 length: 14 amino acids. The germline CDR1 and CDR2 sequences are MNHEY and SVGAGI. The CDR3 loop reads CASSSSWATGELFF. The CDR3 DNA is TGTGCCAGCAGTTCCTCTTGGGCCACCGGGGAGCTGTTTTTT.

V usage is TRBV10-3 and J usage is TRBJ2-3; TRBD1 might be the D (5 bases). V was clipped by 6 bases and J by 4 bases, with 11 bases between them. There are 13 residues in the CDR3. Germline V gene lookup returns CDR1 ENHRY and CDR2 SYGVKD. CDR3 nucleotides: TGTGCCATCAGACTCAGGGTAGCAGATACGCAGTATTTT. Protein sequence: CAIRLRVADTQYF.

The gene calls are TRBV18 and TRBJ1-5, with 7 nucleotides matching TRBD1. CDR1 and CDR2 (germline): KGHSH, LQKENI. V dropped 6 bases and J dropped 11; count of bases not matched to a gene: 16. This CDR3 comprises 15 residues. CDR3: CASSRGGQLSESQHF. DNA of the CDR3: TGTGCCAGCTCCCGTGGGGGACAGCTATCAGAATCCCAGCATTTT.

The chain recombines TRBV7-2 with TRBJ1-1; D remains ambiguous. This CDR3 comprises 15 residues. The germline gives CDR1 SGHTA, CDR2 FQGNSA. The ends were cut back, 1 base at V and 1 base at J, with 10 bases in the middle. The CDR3 nucleotides read TGTGCCAGCAGCTTAGATTCAGGCCCGAACACTGAAGCTTTCTTT. The encoded protein is CASSLDSGPNTEAFF.

The chain carries TRBV2 and TRBJ2-7; D possibly corresponds to TRBD2 (7 bases). Between the trimmed V and J ends, which lost 6 bases and 3 bases, there was a span of 15 bases. CDR1 is SNHLY, CDR2 FYNNEI, per germline. The CDR3 loop spans 14 amino acids. CDR3 in amino acids: CASRAGDTFYEQYF. In DNA form, the CDR3 reads TGTGCCAGCAGGGCGGGGGACACTTTCTACGAGCAGTACTTC.

The V call is TRBV7-2, the J call TRBJ2-7, with 9 bases fitting TRBD2. The CDR3 consists of 16 residues. The germline V gene encodes CDR1 SGHTA and CDR2 FQGNSA. The ends lost 0 bases at V and 4 bases at J; junction bases unmatched: 7. The CDR3 DNA reads as TGTGCCAGCAGCTTAGCTGAAGCGGGGGGAGGTTACGAGCAGTACTTC. This gives the protein CASSLAEAGGGYEQYF. The whole variable domain, remainder taken from reference TRBV7-2 and TRBJ2-7, is GAGVSQSPSNKVTEKGKDVELRCDPISGHTALYWYRQSLGQGLEFLIYFQGNSAPDKSGLPSDRFSAERTGGSVSTLTIQRTQQEDSAVYLCASSLAEAGGGYEQYFGPGTRLTVT.